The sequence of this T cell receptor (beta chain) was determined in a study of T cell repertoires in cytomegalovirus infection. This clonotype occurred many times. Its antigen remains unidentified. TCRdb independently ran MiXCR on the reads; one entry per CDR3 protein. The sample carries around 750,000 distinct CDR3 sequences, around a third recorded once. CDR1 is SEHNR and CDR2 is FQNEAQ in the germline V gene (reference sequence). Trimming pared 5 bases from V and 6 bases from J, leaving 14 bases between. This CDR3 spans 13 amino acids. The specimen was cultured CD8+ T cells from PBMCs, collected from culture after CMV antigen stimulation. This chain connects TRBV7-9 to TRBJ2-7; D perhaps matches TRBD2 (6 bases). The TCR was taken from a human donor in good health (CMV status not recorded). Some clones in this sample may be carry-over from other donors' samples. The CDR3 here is CASSRGGILEQYF. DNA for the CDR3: TGTGCCAGCAGCAGGGGAGGCATCCTCGAGCAGTACTTC.